This T cell receptor beta chain stems from a study of blood T cell repertoires in COVID-19. Clones were read by immunoSEQ multiplex PCR, and TCRdb kept only the in-frame ones, dropping some. This table has about 120,000 clones, 55% to 75% appearing once. The TCR sequence derives from a human donor with acute or convalescent COVID-19. The donor label of this sample is uncertain. Material for sequencing was peripheral blood.

CDR3 protein: CASSPYSSGETQYF. In DNA form, the CDR3 reads TGTGCCAGCAGCCCCTACTCTAGCGGTGAGACCCAGTACTTC. The gene calls are TRBV9 and TRBJ2-5; TRBD2 matches 7 bases. The germline CDR1 and CDR2 sequences are SGDLS and YYNGEE. The V segment lost 4 bases and the J segment 5 bases; nucleotides outside the gene matches: 8. CDR3 length: 14 residues.